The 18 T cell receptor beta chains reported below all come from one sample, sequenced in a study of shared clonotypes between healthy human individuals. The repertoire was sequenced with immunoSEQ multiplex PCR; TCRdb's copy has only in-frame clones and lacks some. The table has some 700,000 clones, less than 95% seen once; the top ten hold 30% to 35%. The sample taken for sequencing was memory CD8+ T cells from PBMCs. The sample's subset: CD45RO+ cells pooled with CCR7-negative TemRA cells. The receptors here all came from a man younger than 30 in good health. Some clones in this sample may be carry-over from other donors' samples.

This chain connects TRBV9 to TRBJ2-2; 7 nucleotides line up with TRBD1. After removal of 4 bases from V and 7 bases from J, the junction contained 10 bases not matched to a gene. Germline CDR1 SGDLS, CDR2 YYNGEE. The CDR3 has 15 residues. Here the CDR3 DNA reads TGTGCCAGCAGCTCTCGGACAGGCTGGGGCGGGGAGCTGTTTTTT. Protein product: CASSSRTGWGGELFF.

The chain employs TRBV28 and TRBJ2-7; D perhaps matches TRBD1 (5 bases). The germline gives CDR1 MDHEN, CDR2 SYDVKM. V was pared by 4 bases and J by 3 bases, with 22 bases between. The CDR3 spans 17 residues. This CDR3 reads CASSSLKGLLNIYEQYF. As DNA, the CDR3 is TGTGCCAGCAGTTCTCTTAAGGGGCTCCTGAACATCTACGAGCAGTACTTC.

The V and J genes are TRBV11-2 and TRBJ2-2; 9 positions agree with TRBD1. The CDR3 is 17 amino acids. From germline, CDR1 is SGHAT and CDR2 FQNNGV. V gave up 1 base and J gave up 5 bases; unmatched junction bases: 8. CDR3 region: CASSLGRTGVETGELFF. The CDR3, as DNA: TGTGCCAGCAGCTTAGGCAGGACAGGGGTTGAGACCGGGGAGCTGTTTTTT.

CDR3 nucleotides: TGTGCCAGCAGCTTGTTTAGCAATGAGCAGTTCTTC. This sequence encodes CASSLFSNEQFF. This chain connects TRBV5-4 to TRBJ2-1; D gene uncertain. CDR1 SGHNT and CDR2 YYREEE come from the germline V gene (reference sequence). The CDR3 runs to 12 residues. Trimming cost V 1 base and J 6 bases, with 5 bases left between them.

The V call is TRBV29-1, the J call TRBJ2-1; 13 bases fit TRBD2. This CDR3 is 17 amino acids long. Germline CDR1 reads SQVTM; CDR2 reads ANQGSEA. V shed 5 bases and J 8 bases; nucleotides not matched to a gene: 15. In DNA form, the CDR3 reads TGCAGCGTTCTCCCCTACTGGACTAGCGGGAGAGGGGATGAGCAGTTCTTC. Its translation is CSVLPYWTSGRGDEQFF.

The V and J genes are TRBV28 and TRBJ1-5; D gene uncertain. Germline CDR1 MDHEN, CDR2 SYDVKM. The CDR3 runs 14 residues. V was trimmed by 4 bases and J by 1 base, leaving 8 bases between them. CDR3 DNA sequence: TGTGCCAGCAGTTATATACAGAGCAATCAGCCCCAGCATTTT. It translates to CASSYIQSNQPQHF.

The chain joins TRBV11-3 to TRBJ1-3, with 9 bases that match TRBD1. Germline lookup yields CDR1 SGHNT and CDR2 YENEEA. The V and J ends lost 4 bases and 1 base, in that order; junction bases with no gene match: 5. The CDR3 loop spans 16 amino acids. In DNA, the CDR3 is TGTGCCAGCAGCTCGAGCGGACAGGGGTCTGGAAACACCATATATTTT. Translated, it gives CASSSSGQGSGNTIYF. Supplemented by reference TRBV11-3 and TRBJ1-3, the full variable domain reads EAGVVQSPRYKIIEKKQPVAFWCNPISGHNTLYWYLQNLGQGPELLIRYENEEAVDDSQLPKDRFSAERLKGVDSTLKIQPAELGDSAVYLCASSSSGQGSGNTIYFGEGSWLTVV.

The CDR3 reads CASTQGLGYGYTF. CDR3 nucleotide sequence: TGTGCCAGCACCCAAGGCCTGGGGTATGGCTACACCTTC. The V gene is TRBV6-5, the J gene TRBJ1-2; D call uncertain. The CDR3 is 13 residues long. The V and J ends lost 7 bases and 5 bases respectively, with 14 bases between them. Germline lookup yields CDR1 MNHEY and CDR2 SVGAGI.

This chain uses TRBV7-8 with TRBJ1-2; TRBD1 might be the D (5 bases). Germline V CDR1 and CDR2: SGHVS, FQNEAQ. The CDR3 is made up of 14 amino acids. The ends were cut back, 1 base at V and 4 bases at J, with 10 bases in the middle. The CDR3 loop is CASSLGRVTYGYTF. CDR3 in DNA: TGTGCCAGCAGCTTAGGCAGGGTTACCTATGGCTACACCTTC.

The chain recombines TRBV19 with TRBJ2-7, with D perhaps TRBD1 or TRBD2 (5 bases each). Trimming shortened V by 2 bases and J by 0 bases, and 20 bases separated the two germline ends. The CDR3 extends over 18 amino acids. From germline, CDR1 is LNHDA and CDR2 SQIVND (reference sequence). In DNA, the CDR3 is TGTGCCAGTAGTATAAGGTTACGGGGCGCGGTCGGCTCCTACGAGCAGTACTTC. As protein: CASSIRLRGAVGSYEQYF.

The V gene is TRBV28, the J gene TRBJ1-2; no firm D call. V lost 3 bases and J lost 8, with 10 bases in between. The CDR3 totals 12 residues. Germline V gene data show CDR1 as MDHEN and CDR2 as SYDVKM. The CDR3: CASSFMVGGYTF. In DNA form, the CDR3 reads TGTGCCAGCAGTTTCATGGTGGGAGGCTACACCTTC.

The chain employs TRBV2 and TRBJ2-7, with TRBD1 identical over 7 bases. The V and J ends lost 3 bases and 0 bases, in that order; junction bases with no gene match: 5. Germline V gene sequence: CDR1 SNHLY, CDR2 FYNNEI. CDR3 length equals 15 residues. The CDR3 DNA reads TGTGCCAGCAGTGACCCTTGGGACAGCTCCTACGAGCAGTACTTC. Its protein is CASSDPWDSSYEQYF.

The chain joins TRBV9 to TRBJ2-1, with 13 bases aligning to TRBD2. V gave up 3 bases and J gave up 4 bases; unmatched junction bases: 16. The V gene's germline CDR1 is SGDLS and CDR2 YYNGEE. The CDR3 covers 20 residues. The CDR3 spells CASSAYHRTSGSSSYNEQFF. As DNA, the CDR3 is TGTGCCAGCAGCGCCTACCACCGGACTAGCGGGAGTTCGAGTTACAATGAGCAGTTCTTC.

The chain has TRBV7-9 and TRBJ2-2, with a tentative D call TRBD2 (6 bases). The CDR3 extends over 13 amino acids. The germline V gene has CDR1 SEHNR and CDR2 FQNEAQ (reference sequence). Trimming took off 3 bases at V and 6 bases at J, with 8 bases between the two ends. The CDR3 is CASSFGTPGELFF. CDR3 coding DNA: TGTGCCAGCAGCTTTGGGACTCCCGGGGAGCTGTTTTTT.

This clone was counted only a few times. CDR3 nucleotide sequence: TGTGCCAGCAGTGCCGCCCGAGGGGCCGGGGAGACCCAGTACTTC. Amino acids: CASSAARGAGETQYF. J is TRBJ2-5 and V is TRBV6-1; D might be TRBD1 or TRBD2, each matching 5 bases. From germline, CDR1 is MNHNS and CDR2 SASEGT. CDR3 size: 15 residues. V dropped 4 bases and J dropped 5 bases, with 17 bases sitting between them.

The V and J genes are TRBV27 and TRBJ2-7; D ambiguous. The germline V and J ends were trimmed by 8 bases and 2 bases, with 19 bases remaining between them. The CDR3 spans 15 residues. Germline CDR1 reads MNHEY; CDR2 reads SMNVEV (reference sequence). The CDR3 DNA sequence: TGTGCCAGCCAGCGACTGGAGAGCAGCCCCTACGAGCAGTACTTC. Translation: CASQRLESSPYEQYF.

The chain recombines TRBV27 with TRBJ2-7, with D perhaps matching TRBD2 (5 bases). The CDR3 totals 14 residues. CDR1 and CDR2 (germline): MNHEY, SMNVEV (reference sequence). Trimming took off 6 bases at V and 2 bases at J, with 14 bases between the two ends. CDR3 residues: CASRAAFGAYEQYF. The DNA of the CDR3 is TGTGCCAGCAGGGCCGCATTCGGGGCCTACGAGCAGTACTTC.

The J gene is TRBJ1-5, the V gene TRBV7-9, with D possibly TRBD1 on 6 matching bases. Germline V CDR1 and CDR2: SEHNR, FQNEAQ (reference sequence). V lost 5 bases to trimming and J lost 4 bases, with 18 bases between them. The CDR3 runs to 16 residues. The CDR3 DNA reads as TGTGCCAGCAGCCTGGGACCGGGACATCAGAATCAGCCCCAGCATTTT. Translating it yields CASSLGPGHQNQPQHF. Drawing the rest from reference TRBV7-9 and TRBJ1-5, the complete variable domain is DTGVSQNPRHKITKRGQNVTFRCDPISEHNRLYWYRQTLGQGPEFLTYFQNEAQLEKSRLLSDRFSAERPKGSFSTLEIQRTEQGDSAMYLCASSLGPGHQNQPQHFGDGTRLSIL.